This T cell receptor beta chain was recovered during a study of shared clonotypes between healthy human individuals. Regarding the study as a whole: Naive CD4 clonotype sharing across several donors was about 5%. Only blood underwent sampling, and tissue repertoires likely differ.

This clone was found once. Its antigen is as yet unknown. This CDR3 is also generated by other DNA sequences in the sample. Donors included only healthy HIV-negative adults lacking recent acute infections or vaccinations. Partitioning of CD4+ cells yielded a CD45RA+ naive subset and a CD45RA-negative memory subset. Sequenced by immunoSEQ multiplex PCR; TCRdb stores in-frame clones only, minus some. Of about 2.4 million clones listed, 90% to 95% are singletons. From germline, CDR1 is MDHEN and CDR2 SYDVKM. The V end was cut by 2 bases, the J end by 6 bases, with 7 bases between. This CDR3 is built from 12 residues.

This clonotype was sampled from a young man in good health. Some clones in this sample may be carry-over from other donors' samples. Sequenced material: naive CD4+ T cells from PBMCs. Subset defined: CD45RA+ positively selected. V and J are TRBV28 and TRBJ1-1; D remains unclear. This CDR3 is CASSLRRPEAFF. CDR3 nucleotides: TGTGCCAGCAGTTTAAGACGGCCTGAAGCTTTCTTT.